These T cell receptor beta chains were read from a single sample in a study of T cell repertoires in cytomegalovirus infection. Each CDR3 protein gets one entry after TCRdb re-called the reads with MiXCR. Here the sample spans 600,000 to 800,000 distinct CDR3 sequences, 24% being singletons. The specimen was CD8+ T cells from PBMCs. The receptors stem from a human donor in good health (CMV status not recorded). Some clones in this sample may be carry-over from other donors' samples. Each CDR3 is given without its conserved first and last residue. A D gene is named only where the DNA matches it firmly.

V: TRBV7-8
length: 12
J: TRBJ2-5
D: -
CDR3: ASSFSPSMETQY

V: TRBV7-7
length: 12
J: TRBJ2-5
D: -
CDR3: ASSKGRSQETQY

V: TRBV27
length: 13
J: TRBJ2-1
D: -
CDR3: ASSLSDNPYNEQF

V: TRBV7-2
length: 15
J: TRBJ2-3
D: TRBD2
CDR3: ASSLSTSSGVRNTQY

V: TRBV5-1
length: 13
J: TRBJ2-1
D: -
CDR3: ASSWNGGRDNEQF

V: TRBV25-1
length: 10
J: TRBJ1-2
D: -
CDR3: ASSAANYGYT

V: TRBV5-4
length: 17
J: TRBJ2-4
D: TRBD2
CDR3: ASSLAGLAGDEAKNIQY

V: TRBV6-2/TRBV6-3
length: 15
J: TRBJ1-5
D: -
CDR3: ASSYSPGGEGNQPQH

V: TRBV5-4
length: 9
J: TRBJ2-3
D: -
CDR3: ASFSVDTQY

V: TRBV7-2
length: 14
J: TRBJ2-3
D: TRBD2
CDR3: ASSPTSGGSTDTQY

V: TRBV6-2/TRBV6-3
length: 14
J: TRBJ2-1
D: TRBD1
CDR3: ASSYWDRGTHNEQF

V: TRBV6-1
length: 13
J: TRBJ2-5
D: TRBD2
CDR3: ASRRGLAGQETQY

V: TRBV15
length: 10
J: TRBJ1-1
D: -
CDR3: ATSRDLNEAF